This section outlines one T cell receptor beta chain sequence together with its context. The CDR3 is 16 amino acids. V dropped 4 bases and J dropped 7 bases, with 17 bases sitting between them. Germline V lookup: CDR1 SEHNR, CDR2 FQNEAQ (reference sequence). These data originate in a study of CD8+ T cells in alopecia areata. Treatment denoted: oral pan-JAK inhibitor, 5-10 mg twice daily. The sequencing template was cDNA reverse transcribed from extracted RNA. Sequencing was performed with immunoSEQ multiplex PCR; in TCRdb, only in-frame clones are kept and a portion is missing. The table records some 120,000 clones, 61% of them present only once.

This specimen was CD4+ T cells sorted from blood, taken at week 4, from a patient treated with tofacitinib. This chain links TRBV7-9 with TRBJ1-6; perhaps TRBD1 as D (6 bases). This receptor was taken from a human donor with alopecia areata. CDR3 sequence reads: CASSSRPGASNSPLHF. DNA of the CDR3: TGTGCCAGCAGCTCCCGCCCAGGGGCCTCCAATTCACCCCTCCACTTT.